Following are 21 T cell receptor beta chains from one sample sequenced in a study of OX40 agonist ivuxolimab in advanced cancers. Assay: immunoSEQ multiplex PCR; the TCRdb copy retains only in-frame clones and omits some. The top ten hold approximately 0.99% of the sample, which has fewer than 85,000 clones, 86% seen once. The source was CD4+ or CD8+ T cells sorted from blood, collected in a trial of the OX40 agonist ivuxolimab. The origin of the receptors is an adult with an advanced solid tumor such as melanoma, head and neck, liver or kidney cancer.

The CDR3 bases are TGTGCCAGCAGGACCACTAGCGGGTACCGCAGGGAGCTGTTTTTT. Its protein is CASRTTSGYRRELFF. The rearrangement uses TRBV6-5 and TRBJ2-2; 9 nucleotides match TRBD2. V dropped 6 bases and J dropped 9; count of bases not matched to a gene: 11. Germline CDR1 MNHEY, CDR2 SVGAGI. This CDR3 has 15 amino acids.

V is TRBV4-2 and J is TRBJ1-5; D perhaps matches TRBD1 (6 bases). Trimming pared 0 bases from V and 7 bases from J, leaving 10 bases between. Germline CDR1 reads LGHNA; CDR2 reads YNFKEQ. This CDR3 contains 14 residues. CDR3 sequence reads: CASSQDNGGQPQHF. The CDR3 DNA is TGTGCCAGCAGCCAAGATAATGGGGGCCAGCCCCAGCATTTT.

The chain employs TRBV29-1 and TRBJ2-5, with D unresolved. Germline V gene sequence: CDR1 SQVTM, CDR2 ANQGSEA. The CDR3 is made up of 12 amino acids. The V end lost 5 bases, the J end lost 0 bases, and 7 bases lay between the germline ends. CDR3 DNA sequence: TGCAGCGTTCGGCTATACCAAGAGACCCAGTACTTC. Amino acids: CSVRLYQETQYF.

V is TRBV5-4 and J is TRBJ2-2, with 9 bases aligning to TRBD1. Trimming cost V 3 bases and J 6 bases; bases outside gene matches: 9. CDR1 is SGHNT, CDR2 YYREEE, per germline (reference sequence). This CDR3 spans 16 amino acids. DNA of the CDR3: TGTGCCAGCAGCTCTCCGGGACAGGGTCGGGCCGGGGAGCTGTTTTTT. Encoded protein: CASSSPGQGRAGELFF.

The V gene is TRBV2, the J gene TRBJ2-1, with 8 bases aligning to TRBD2. V dropped 5 bases and J dropped 6; count of bases not matched to a gene: 12. This CDR3 is 16 amino acids long. Per the germline V gene, CDR1 is SNHLY and CDR2 is FYNNEI. CDR3 in amino acids: CASSFSGGALINEQFF. The CDR3 DNA is TGTGCCAGCAGTTTCAGCGGGGGCGCTTTAATCAATGAGCAGTTCTTC.

The chain recombines TRBV29-1 with TRBJ2-6, with TRBD1 matching 9 bases. Germline CDR1 is SQVTM and CDR2 is ANQGSEA. This CDR3 has 14 residues. The junction had 2 bases not matched to a gene; V was cut back by 6 bases and J by 2 bases. CDR3 sequence: CSVRTGAGANVLTF. In DNA, the CDR3 is TGCAGCGTCAGGACAGGGGCTGGGGCCAACGTCCTGACTTTC.

This clone counts as medium-sized. CDR3 region: CASSRRDRSNTEAFF. DNA of the CDR3: TGTGCCAGCAGCCGAAGGGACAGGTCGAACACTGAAGCTTTCTTT. The V call is TRBV13, the J call TRBJ1-1, with 8 nucleotides matching TRBD1. Germline V gives CDR1 PRHDT, CDR2 FYEKMQ (reference sequence). J gave up 1 base and V 5 bases, and 6 bases lay outside the gene matches. The CDR3 length is 15 residues. Complete variable domain (other parts from reference TRBV13 and TRBJ1-1): AAGVIQSPRHLIKEKRETATLKCYPIPRHDTVYWYQQGPGQDPQFLISFYEKMQSDKGSIPDRFSAQQFSDYHSELNMSSLELGDSALYFCASSRRDRSNTEAFFGQGTRLTVV.

The chain joins TRBV9 to TRBJ2-7, with D hard to call. This CDR3 is 14 amino acids long. V was cut by 2 bases and J by 0 bases, with 9 bases left in between. Germline CDR1 is SGDLS and CDR2 is YYNGEE. In DNA form, the CDR3 reads TGTGCCAGCAGCGTCGGCATCAGCTCCTACGAGCAGTACTTC. This translates into CASSVGISSYEQYF.

The chain combines TRBV7-9 with TRBJ1-2; 9 bases are a match to TRBD1. The germline V gene has CDR1 SEHNR and CDR2 FQNEAQ (reference sequence). This CDR3 spans 18 amino acids. V was pared by 5 bases and J by 5 bases, with 18 bases of the junction left unmatched. The CDR3 spells CASSTAGTGFFRGYGYTF. The CDR3 DNA is TGTGCCAGCAGCACGGCCGGGACAGGGTTCTTTCGGGGGTATGGCTACACCTTC.

CDR3 sequence: CASRQGTVRATDTQYF. Here the CDR3 DNA reads TGTGCCAGCAGACAGGGAACGGTTCGCGCCACAGATACGCAGTATTTT. The chain combines TRBV27 with TRBJ2-3; tentatively, D is TRBD1 (6 bases). There are 16 residues in the CDR3. The germline V gene has CDR1 MNHEY and CDR2 SMNVEV (reference sequence). Trimming shortened V by 6 bases and J by 2 bases, and 18 bases separated the two germline ends.

The chain is built from TRBV5-3 and TRBJ2-2; D might be TRBD1 or TRBD2, each matching 5 bases. TRBV5-3 belongs to the ORF category, with a function that is uncertain. V lost 4 bases, J lost 5 bases, and 18 bases lay in between. The CDR3 extends over 16 amino acids. The CDR3 sequence is CARSPLAGWGTGELFF. The CDR3 DNA reads TGTGCCAGAAGCCCCCTAGCAGGGTGGGGGACCGGGGAGCTGTTTTTT.

This rearrangement joins TRBV28 to TRBJ2-2; D perhaps matches TRBD1 (5 bases). Germline assignment: CDR1 MDHEN and CDR2 SYDVKM. The CDR3 has 16 amino acids. The V and J ends lost 4 bases and 3 bases respectively, with 15 bases between them. The CDR3 nucleotides read TGTGCCAGCAGTTCCCGGCCAGGGCGGTACACCGGGGAGCTGTTTTTT. It is translated as CASSSRPGRYTGELFF.

The chain employs TRBV18 and TRBJ1-3; D gene ambiguous. V dropped 3 bases and J dropped 4 bases, with 13 bases sitting between them. The CDR3 has 15 amino acids. The germline V gene encodes CDR1 KGHSH and CDR2 LQKENI. This CDR3 is CASSPPGSAGNTIYF. CDR3 sequence (DNA): TGTGCCAGCTCACCCCCTGGATCCGCGGGAAACACCATATATTTT.

The rearrangement links TRBV19 to TRBJ1-5; unclear D gene. The CDR3 runs to 17 residues. V was cut by 6 bases and J by 5 bases, with 23 bases left in between. The germline CDR1 and CDR2 sequences are LNHDA and SQIVND (reference sequence). The CDR3 sequence is CASRQVLYSISDQPQHF. DNA of the CDR3: TGTGCCAGTAGGCAAGTCCTCTACAGTATTTCAGATCAGCCCCAGCATTTT.

The genes are TRBV21-1 and TRBJ2-1; TRBD2 reflects the table's D call only, with no check against the DNA. TRBV21-1 is termed a pseudogene. The CDR3 runs to 15 residues. CDR3 nucleotides: TGTGCCAGCAGCAATAGAGCGGGAGTCTACAATGAGCAGTTCTTC. Translating it yields CASSNRAGVYNEQFF.

The chain couples TRBV6-1 to TRBJ2-5; 7 bases map to TRBD1. V lost 2 bases to trimming and J lost 1 base; unmatched junction nucleotides: 1. Germline assignment: CDR1 MNHNS and CDR2 SASEGT. The CDR3 has 14 amino acids. The CDR3 here is CASSEWDSQETQYF. As DNA, the CDR3 is TGTGCCAGCAGTGAATGGGACAGCCAAGAGACCCAGTACTTC.

This sequence joins TRBV7-2 and TRBJ2-2; D is uncertain. Germline V CDR1 and CDR2: SGHTA, FQGNSA. The V end was cut by 0 bases, the J end by 7 bases, with 9 bases between. The CDR3 sequence is 14 residues long. The CDR3 reads CASSLAWDIGELFF. The CDR3 nucleotides are TGTGCCAGCAGCTTAGCGTGGGATATCGGGGAGCTGTTTTTT. Supplemented by reference TRBV7-2 and TRBJ2-2, the full variable domain reads GAGVSQSPSNKVTEKGKDVELRCDPISGHTALYWYRQSLGQGLEFLIYFQGNSAPDKSGLPSDRFSAERTGGSVSTLTIQRTQQEDSAVYLCASSLAWDIGELFFGEGSRLTVL.

The genes are TRBV9 and TRBJ1-6; TRBD1 matches 8 bases. Germline assignment: CDR1 SGDLS and CDR2 YYNGEE. CDR3 length: 15 residues. V lost 3 bases to trimming and J lost 8 bases; unmatched junction nucleotides: 7. CDR3 in amino acids: CASSARTGIDSPLHF. CDR3 sequence (DNA): TGTGCCAGCAGCGCCCGGACAGGGATAGATTCACCCCTCCACTTT.

This clone came up a few times. This chain connects TRBV9 to TRBJ2-3; the match to TRBD2 covers 13 bases. V was pared by 4 bases and J by 10 bases, with 15 bases of the junction left unmatched. The CDR3 contains 17 residues. Looked up from germline, CDR1 is SGDLS and CDR2 is YYNGEE. The CDR3 DNA is TGTGCCAGCAGCTCCTGGACTAGCGGGGGTCCAAAGGGAGCGCAGTATTTT. Its protein is CASSSWTSGGPKGAQYF.

The rearrangement links TRBV5-6 to TRBJ1-3; a weak D match, TRBD1 (5 bases). Germline loops: CDR1 SGHDT, CDR2 YYEEEE. This CDR3 has 14 amino acids. V lost 4 bases and J lost 3, with 11 bases in between. The CDR3 is CASSRPGGGNTIYF. DNA for the CDR3: TGTGCCAGCAGCCGACCCGGGGGTGGAAACACCATATATTTT. Drawing the rest from reference TRBV5-6 and TRBJ1-3, the complete variable domain is DAGVTQSPTHLIKTRGQQVTLRCSPKSGHDTVSWYQQALGQGPQFIFQYYEEEERQRGNFPDRFSGHQFPNYSSELNVNALLLGDSALYLCASSRPGGGNTIYFGEGSWLTVV.

This clone was seen once. The chain carries TRBV19 and TRBJ1-1; 7 bases agree with TRBD1. The CDR3 runs 17 residues. V lost 1 base to trimming and J lost 7 bases; unmatched junction nucleotides: 15. CDR1 is LNHDA and CDR2 is SQIVND in the germline V gene (reference sequence). CDR3 nucleotide sequence: TGTGCCAGTAGTATAGTCGGTGGGTTAGGGGGCTCGGGTGAAGCTTTCTTT. Amino acid sequence: CASSIVGGLGGSGEAFF. Full variable domain (missing parts from reference TRBV19 and TRBJ1-1): DGGITQSPKYLFRKEGQNVTLSCEQNLNHDAMYWYRQDPGQGLRLIYYSQIVNDFQKGDIAEGYSVSREKKESFPLTVTSAQKNPTAFYLCASSIVGGLGGSGEAFFGQGTRLTVV.